This TCR beta chain derives from a study of blood T cell repertoires in COVID-19 (dated by TCRdb to 2019 to 2021). With respect to the entire study: The collaborator samples originated in the United States, Italy and Spain and spanned the acute and convalescent phases of COVID-19. The material from the prospective study consisted of cDNA or gDNA derived from T cells, B-cell-depleted T cells, or PBMCs. Deeply sampled blood TCRbeta repertoires from subjects exposed to, actively infected with, or recovered from COVID-19 were included in the dataset. The repertoires were released in a freely available public database meant as a resource for research on the immune response to SARS-CoV-2. Samples were obtained from the ongoing ImmuneRACE study (first 160 participants) and from 1,000 to 1,500 subjects provided by 6 global collaborators. Sample metadata almost always included a de-identified subject ID, COVID-19 status, age in years and sex. HLA class I and class II types, where available, came from metadata supplied by the sample provider rather than from assay-based typing.

Turning to this clone: Its specific antigen is unknown. Qualities for individual bases were not recorded, and no much larger clone is one base off.

From cysteine to phenylalanine, the CDR3 is 14 amino acids long. The kept DNA is CDR3 alone, 42 bases in frame from the first base. The germline V gene specifies LGHNA as CDR1 and YSLEER as CDR2. The germline V end is reduced by 1 base and the J end by 6 bases; junction bases left unmatched: 2. The collaborating institutions used their own protocols to collect whole blood in K2EDTA tubes. For TCRbeta analysis, collaborators shipped samples in one of three forms: frozen whole blood, isolated PBMCs, or DNA extracted from either of those sample types. What the research found in general, with its limitations: The amount of clinical and demographic metadata varied by source and participant and was provided uncurated.

TCRbeta CDR3 regions were amplified from genomic DNA using the immunoSEQ Assay, a bias-controlled multiplex PCR. The original pipeline was this. The number of nucleated cells in each sample was estimated from the amplification of reference gene primers within the assay. To quantify the absolute abundance of each unique TCRbeta CDR3 rearrangement, sequence reads were collapsed and filtered. For each sample, productive Simpson clonality was calculated as the square root of Simpson's diversity index across productive rearrangements. TCRdb obtained this table from immuneACCESS and retained in-frame rearrangements with V and J assigned. These tables miss some clones; where compared with another copy, unresolved V genes account for less than half of the shortfall, and the remainder is unexplained. The V and J calls and the clone size are those of that table, but D and trimming were determined from the DNA. For this sample the table gives 49,000 or so clones, of which around 87% were detected only once. The ten most abundant clones make up over 5% of the sample.

In this chain, TRBV4-3 is recombined with TRBJ1-4; TRBD1 fits 7 bases in the junction. The TCR originated in a man aged 50 to 60 with active COVID-19. Specimen: peripheral blood. At the DNA level, the sequence is TGCGCCAGCAGCCAAGGGGGGACAGATGAAAAACTGTTTTTT. This encodes CASSQGGTDEKLFF.